The 13 T cell receptor beta chains presented below share a single source sample, sequenced in a study of T cell responses to AZD1222 COVID-19 vaccine. Libraries were prepared by immunoSEQ multiplex PCR; TCRdb keeps only in-frame clonotypes and omits some of them. Here the sample spans 75,000 or so clones, around 93% being singletons. Sequenced material: peripheral blood, taken 28 days after the second AZD1222 dose. The source is an adult who received the AZD1222 COVID-19 vaccine.

This clone has only one observation. The CDR3 sequence is CASRAAGTGGSYEQYF. The CDR3 DNA reads as TGTGCCAGCAGGGCCGCCGGGACAGGGGGCTCCTACGAGCAGTACTTC. This chain links TRBV28 with TRBJ2-7; 11 bases are shared with TRBD1. The CDR3 has 16 residues. Germline V gene data show CDR1 as MDHEN and CDR2 as SYDVKM. V dropped 6 bases and J dropped 0; count of bases not matched to a gene: 7. The full variable domain, with the rest looked up from reference TRBV28 and TRBJ2-7, is DVKVTQSSRYLVKRTGEKVFLECVQDMDHENMFWYRQDPGLGLRLIYFSYDVKMKEKGDIPEGYSVSREKKERFSLILESASTNQTSMYLCASRAAGTGGSYEQYFGPGTRLTVT.

This rearrangement joins TRBV6-5 to TRBJ2-1; no firm D call. Germline V gene data show CDR1 as MNHEY and CDR2 as SVGAGI. Trimming left V 6 bases short and J 4 bases short, with 10 bases between. This CDR3 region has 13 residues. The CDR3 DNA follows: TGTGCCAGCAGCGACTCTGTTTACAATGAGCAGTTCTTC. Amino acids: CASSDSVYNEQFF.

This chain joins TRBV6-1 and TRBJ1-1; D gene uncertain. The V gene's germline CDR1 is MNHNS and CDR2 SASEGT. With 3 bases removed from V and 2 bases from J, the gap between germline ends came to 1 base. The CDR3 covers 11 residues. The CDR3 is CASSDNTEAFF. CDR3 nucleotides: TGTGCCAGCAGTGATAACACTGAAGCTTTCTTT.

The V and J genes are TRBV27 and TRBJ2-1; D unclear. In germline, CDR1 is MNHEY, CDR2 SMNVEV (reference sequence). This CDR3 spans 15 amino acids. V lost 2 bases, J lost 0 bases, and 8 bases lay in between. The DNA of the CDR3 is TGTGCCAGCAGTTTAAACCCCCTCTCCTACAATGAGCAGTTCTTC. It encodes CASSLNPLSYNEQFF.

The chain combines TRBV30 with TRBJ2-2, with D perhaps assigned TRBD1 or TRBD2 (7 bases each). CDR3 length equals 17 residues. Trimming pared 3 bases from V and 1 base from J, leaving 18 bases between. Germline V gene sequence: CDR1 GTSNPN, CDR2 SVGIG (reference sequence). CDR3 sequence (DNA): TGTGCCTGGAGGCATACGTCCAGGGGGGGGAACACCGGGGAGCTGTTTTTT. Translating gives CAWRHTSRGGNTGELFF.

The V and J genes are TRBV19 and TRBJ2-3, with 11 nucleotides matching TRBD2. The CDR3 contains 13 residues. V lost 6 bases to trimming and J lost 4 bases; unmatched junction nucleotides: 0. Germline loops: CDR1 LNHDA, CDR2 SQIVND (reference sequence). The CDR3 here is CASRGLAADTQYF. CDR3 DNA sequence: TGTGCCAGTAGGGGACTAGCGGCAGATACGCAGTATTTT.

In DNA, the CDR3 is TGTGCCACCAGTGCCCCGACAGGGACGAACACCGGGGAGCTGTTTTTT. Amino acids: CATSAPTGTNTGELFF. V and J are TRBV24-1 and TRBJ2-2; 7 bases are a match to TRBD1. The V segment lost 5 bases and the J segment 0 bases; nucleotides outside the gene matches: 5. CDR1 and CDR2 from the germline V gene are KGHDR and SFDVKD. There are 16 residues in the CDR3.

This sequence joins TRBV12-3 or TRBV12-4 and TRBJ2-1; 7 bases fit TRBD2. With V trimmed by 8 bases and J by 9 bases, 4 bases remained unmatched. The CDR3 has 11 amino acids. The CDR3: CASGRAGEQFF. CDR3 in DNA: TGTGCCAGCGGGAGGGCCGGTGAGCAGTTCTTC.

J is TRBJ2-1 and V is TRBV4-1; 11 nucleotides align to TRBD1. Looked up from germline, CDR1 is MGHRA and CDR2 is YSYEKL. V trimming: 3 bases; J trimming: 4 bases; junction bases outside the gene matches: 2. The CDR3 is 15 amino acids. As DNA, the CDR3 is TGCGCCAGCAGCCAGGGACAGGGGGTTTACAATGAGCAGTTCTTC. Its protein product is CASSQGQGVYNEQFF.

This clone has only one observation. The chain uses TRBV6-5 and TRBJ2-7; D gene unclear. Germline CDR1 and CDR2: MNHEY and SVGAGI. Trimming took off 0 bases at V and 2 bases at J, with 11 bases between the two ends. The CDR3 runs to 15 residues. The CDR3 is CASSYSIVAAYEQYF. CDR3 DNA: TGTGCCAGCAGTTACTCGATCGTAGCAGCCTACGAGCAGTACTTC.

The rearrangement uses TRBV9 and TRBJ1-2; no clear D. The CDR3 covers 12 residues. Germline CDR1 SGDLS, CDR2 YYNGEE. The ends were cut back, 3 bases at V and 5 bases at J, with 8 bases in the middle. CDR3 bases: TGTGCCAGCAGCGCTCTTAGTTATGGCTACACCTTC. It specifies CASSALSYGYTF. Together with reference TRBV9 and TRBJ1-2, the CDR3 gives the full variable domain: DSGVTQTPKHLITATGQRVTLRCSPRSGDLSVYWYQQSLDQGLQFLIQYYNGEERAKGNILERFSAQQFPDLHSELNLSSLELGDSALYFCASSALSYGYTFGSGTRLTVV.

The CDR3 is CASNLGQQETQYF. In DNA form, the CDR3 reads TGTGCCAGCAACCTGGGACAGCAAGAGACCCAGTACTTC. The chain is built from TRBV6-5 and TRBJ2-5, with TRBD1 matching 7 bases. The germline gives CDR1 MNHEY, CDR2 SVGAGI. V lost 7 bases, J lost 2 bases, and 4 bases stayed unmatched. The CDR3 totals 13 residues.

V usage is TRBV4-2 and J usage is TRBJ2-2, with D possibly TRBD2 on 6 matching bases. The V gene lost 8 bases and the J gene lost 4 bases, with 14 bases spanning the gap. The germline CDR1 and CDR2 sequences are LGHNA and YNFKEQ. This CDR3 has 14 amino acids. CDR3 sequence reads: CASGGRGGTGELFF. CDR3 DNA: TGTGCCAGCGGAGGAAGGGGAGGCACCGGGGAGCTGTTTTTT.